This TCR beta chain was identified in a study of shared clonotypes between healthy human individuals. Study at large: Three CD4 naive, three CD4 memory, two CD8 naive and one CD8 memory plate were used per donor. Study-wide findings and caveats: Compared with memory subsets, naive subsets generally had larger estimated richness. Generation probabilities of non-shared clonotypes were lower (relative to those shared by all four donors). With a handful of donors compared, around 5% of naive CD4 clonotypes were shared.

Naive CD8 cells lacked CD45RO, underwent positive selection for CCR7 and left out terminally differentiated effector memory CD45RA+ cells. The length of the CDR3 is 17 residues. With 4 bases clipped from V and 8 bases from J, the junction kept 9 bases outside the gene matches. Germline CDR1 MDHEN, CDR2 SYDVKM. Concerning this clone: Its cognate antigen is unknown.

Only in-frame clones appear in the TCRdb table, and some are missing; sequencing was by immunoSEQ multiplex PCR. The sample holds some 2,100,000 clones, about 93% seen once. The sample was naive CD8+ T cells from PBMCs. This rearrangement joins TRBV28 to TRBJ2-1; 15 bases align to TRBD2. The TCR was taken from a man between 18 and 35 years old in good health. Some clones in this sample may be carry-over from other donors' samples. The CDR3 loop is CASSSRTSGRASHEQFF. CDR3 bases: TGTGCCAGCAGTTCCCGGACTAGCGGGAGGGCCTCCCATGAGCAGTTCTTC.